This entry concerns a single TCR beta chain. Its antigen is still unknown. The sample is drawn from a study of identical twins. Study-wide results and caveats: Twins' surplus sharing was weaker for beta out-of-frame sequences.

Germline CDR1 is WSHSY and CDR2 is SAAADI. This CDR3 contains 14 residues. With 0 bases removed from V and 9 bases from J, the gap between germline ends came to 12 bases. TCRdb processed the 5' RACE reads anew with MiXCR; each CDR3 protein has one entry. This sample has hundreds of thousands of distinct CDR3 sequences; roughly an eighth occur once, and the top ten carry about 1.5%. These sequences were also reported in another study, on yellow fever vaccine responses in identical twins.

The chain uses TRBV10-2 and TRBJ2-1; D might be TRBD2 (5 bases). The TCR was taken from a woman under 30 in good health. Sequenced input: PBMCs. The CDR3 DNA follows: TGCGCCAGCAGTGAGTCGGGAGTACCCCGTGAGCAGTTCTTC. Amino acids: CASSESGVPREQFF.